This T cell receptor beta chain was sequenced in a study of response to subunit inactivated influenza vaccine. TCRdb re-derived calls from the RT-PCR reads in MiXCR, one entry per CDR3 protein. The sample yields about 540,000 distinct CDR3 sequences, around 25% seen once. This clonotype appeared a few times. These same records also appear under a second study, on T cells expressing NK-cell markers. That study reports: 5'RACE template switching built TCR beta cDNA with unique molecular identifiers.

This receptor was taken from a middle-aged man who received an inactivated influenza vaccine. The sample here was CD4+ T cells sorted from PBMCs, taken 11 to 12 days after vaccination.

The CDR3 loop reads CSVLSGTGYEQFF. As DNA, the CDR3 is TGCAGCGTCCTTAGCGGGACGGGGTATGAGCAGTTCTTC. V gene TRBV29-1 combines with J gene TRBJ2-1; 8 bases map to TRBD2. V shed 6 bases and J 8 bases; nucleotides not matched to a gene: 9. The CDR3 loop spans 13 amino acids. CDR1 is SQVTM and CDR2 is ANQGSEA in the germline V gene.